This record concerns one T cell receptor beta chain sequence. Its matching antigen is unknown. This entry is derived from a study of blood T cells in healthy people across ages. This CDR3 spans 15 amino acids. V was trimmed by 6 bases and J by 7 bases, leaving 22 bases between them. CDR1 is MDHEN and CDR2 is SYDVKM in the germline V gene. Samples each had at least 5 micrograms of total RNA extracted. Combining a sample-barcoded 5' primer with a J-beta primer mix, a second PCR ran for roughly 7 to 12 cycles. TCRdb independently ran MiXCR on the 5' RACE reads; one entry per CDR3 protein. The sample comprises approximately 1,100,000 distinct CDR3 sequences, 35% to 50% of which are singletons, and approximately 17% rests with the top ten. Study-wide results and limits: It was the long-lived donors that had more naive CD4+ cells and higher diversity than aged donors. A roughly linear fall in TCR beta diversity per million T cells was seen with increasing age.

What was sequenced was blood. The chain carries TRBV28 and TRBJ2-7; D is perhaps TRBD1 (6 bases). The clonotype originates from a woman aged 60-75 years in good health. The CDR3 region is CASSNSGTSAHEQYF. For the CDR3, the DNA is TGTGCCAGCAGCAACTCCGGGACAAGCGCGCATGAGCAGTACTTC.